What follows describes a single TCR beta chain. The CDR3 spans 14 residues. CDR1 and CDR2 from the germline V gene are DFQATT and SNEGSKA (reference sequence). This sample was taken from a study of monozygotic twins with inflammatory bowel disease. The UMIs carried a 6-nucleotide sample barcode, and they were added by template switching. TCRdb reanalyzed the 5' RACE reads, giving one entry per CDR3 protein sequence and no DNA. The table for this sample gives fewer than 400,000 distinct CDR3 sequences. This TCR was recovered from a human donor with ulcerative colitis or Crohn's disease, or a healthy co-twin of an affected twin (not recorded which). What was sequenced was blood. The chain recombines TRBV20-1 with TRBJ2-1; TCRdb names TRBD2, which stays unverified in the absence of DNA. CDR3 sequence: CSASHGGRNNEQFF.